The clone carrying this T cell receptor beta chain was detected only a few times. The record originates from a study of T-cell memory formation after mild COVID-19. TCRdb reprocessed the 5' RACE reads via MiXCR and lists one record per CDR3 protein. This sample has about 39,000 distinct CDR3 sequences, with about 6% found just once. This CDR3 contains 15 residues. CDR1 is MNHEY, CDR2 SVGAGI, per germline. V was pared by 5 bases and J by 0 bases, with 12 bases between. The receptor was isolated from an adult who had mild COVID-19 (a few samples of this study predate the infection). Cell type and time point are not known. The V call is TRBV6-5, the J call TRBJ2-3; the D gene could be TRBD1 or TRBD2 (5 bases each). The sequenced sample was PBMCs or a T cell subset sorted from them (not recorded which). The CDR3 DNA reads TGTGCCAGCAGTCCTCAGGGAGCGAGCACAGATACGCAGTATTTT. Protein sequence: CASSPQGASTDTQYF.